The 17 T cell receptor beta chains listed next were all sequenced from one sample in a study of control samples from healthy donors and cancer patients. Clones were read by immunoSEQ multiplex PCR, and TCRdb kept only the in-frame ones, dropping some. The sample has 130,000 or so clones, about 88% seen once. Sequencing used blood. The receptors derive from a man aged 45-65 years in good health.

V and J are TRBV7-8 and TRBJ1-5; 7 positions agree with TRBD1. The length of the CDR3 is 15 residues. V trimming: 5 bases; J trimming: 3 bases; junction bases outside the gene matches: 7. Looked up from germline, CDR1 is SGHVS and CDR2 is FQNEAQ. As DNA, the CDR3 is TGTGCCAGCAGCCCTAGGACAGGCAACAATCAGCCCCAGCATTTT. Translated: CASSPRTGNNQPQHF. The full variable domain, its missing parts supplied by reference TRBV7-8 and TRBJ1-5, is GAGVSQSPRYKVAKRGQDVALRCDPISGHVSLFWYQQALGQGPEFLTYFQNEAQLDKSGLPSDRFFAERPEGSVSTLKIQRTQQEDSAVYLCASSPRTGNNQPQHFGDGTRLSIL.

The chain employs TRBV5-1 and TRBJ2-1; TRBD1 aligns across 10 bases. V shed 3 bases and J 6 bases; nucleotides not matched to a gene: 6. The CDR3 is made up of 15 amino acids. Germline CDR1 and CDR2: SGHRS and YFSETQ. The CDR3 loop is CASSWGTGDGNEQFF. The CDR3 nucleotides are TGCGCCAGCAGCTGGGGGACAGGGGACGGCAATGAGCAGTTCTTC.

The chain uses TRBV6-6 and TRBJ1-5; 7 nucleotides line up with TRBD1. CDR1 is MNHNY, CDR2 SVGAGI, per germline (reference sequence). With 6 bases clipped from V and 5 bases from J, the junction kept 16 bases outside the gene matches. The CDR3 runs 17 residues. The CDR3 here is CASSRGRGTVLDQPQHF. CDR3 sequence (DNA): TGTGCCAGCAGCCGAGGGCGTGGGACAGTGTTAGATCAGCCCCAGCATTTT.

This chain connects TRBV11-3 to TRBJ2-7; 9 positions match TRBD1. Germline V gene sequence: CDR1 SGHNT, CDR2 YENEEA. Trimming took 3 bases from V and 9 from J; bases not matched to a gene: 9. The CDR3 length is 14 residues. The CDR3 DNA reads TGTGCCAGCAGCTTCCGGGACAGGGAGTTTGGGCAGTACTTC. Translation gives CASSFRDREFGQYF.

The chain joins TRBV4-1 to TRBJ1-1; D is ambiguous. V was cut by 2 bases and J by 1 base, with 11 bases left in between. Germline-derived CDR1 and CDR2 are MGHRA and YSYEKL. There are 15 residues in the CDR3. CDR3: CASSQPSRGNTEAFF. In DNA, the CDR3 is TGCGCCAGCAGCCAACCCAGCCGGGGGAACACTGAAGCTTTCTTT.

This chain uses TRBV14 with TRBJ2-4; a possible D gene is TRBD1 (5 bases). Trimming stripped 4 bases from V and 0 bases from J, with 19 bases between. Germline loops: CDR1 SGHDN, CDR2 FVKESK. This CDR3 comprises 18 residues. CDR3 protein: CASSPLSPQGSAKNIQYF. The CDR3 DNA follows: TGTGCCAGCAGCCCGTTGTCCCCCCAGGGTTCAGCCAAAAACATTCAGTACTTC.

The chain links TRBV5-1 to TRBJ1-1, with D perhaps matching TRBD1 (5 bases). The CDR3 runs to 15 residues. Trimming removed 0 bases from V and 1 base from J, with 10 bases in between. Looked up from germline, CDR1 is SGHRS and CDR2 is YFSETQ. CDR3 loop: CASSLEWGGNTEAFF. The CDR3 DNA follows: TGCGCCAGCAGCTTGGAATGGGGCGGGAACACTGAAGCTTTCTTT.

This clone was picked up one time. The chain uses TRBV9 and TRBJ2-5; 10 positions match TRBD2. Germline CDR1 SGDLS, CDR2 YYNGEE. V shed 4 bases and J 2 bases; nucleotides not matched to a gene: 8. This CDR3 contains 16 residues. The CDR3 sequence: CASSPGTSEQQETQYF. In DNA form, the CDR3 reads TGTGCCAGCAGCCCAGGGACTAGCGAGCAACAAGAGACCCAGTACTTC.

This clone was seen just once. CDR3 in DNA: TGTGCCAGTAGTATAGATCTAAGATCAGGGGTTGACGGCTACACCTTC. As protein: CASSIDLRSGVDGYTF. This chain connects TRBV19 to TRBJ1-2; D is possibly TRBD1 (6 bases). Between the trimmed V and J ends, which lost 0 bases and 8 bases, there was a span of 19 bases. Germline CDR1 is LNHDA and CDR2 is SQIVND (reference sequence). The CDR3 is 16 amino acids.

The chain combines TRBV3-1 (or the pseudogene TRBV3-2) with TRBJ1-5; D remains unclear. The length of the CDR3 is 14 residues. Trimming took off 3 bases at V and 6 bases at J, with 12 bases between the two ends. The germline V gene encodes CDR1 LGHDT and CDR2 YNNKEL (reference sequence). The CDR3 loop is CASSQLNSGQPQHF. DNA for the CDR3: TGTGCCAGCAGCCAGCTGAACTCAGGTCAGCCCCAGCATTTT.

The rearrangement joins TRBV2 to TRBJ2-7; no firm D call. This CDR3 is built from 15 residues. Germline loops: CDR1 SNHLY, CDR2 FYNNEI. Trimming stripped 6 bases from V and 5 bases from J, with 20 bases between. CDR3 sequence reads: CASSPQVEMGNEQYF. DNA of the CDR3: TGTGCCAGCAGCCCTCAGGTCGAGATGGGAAACGAGCAGTACTTC.

The V and J genes are TRBV28 and TRBJ2-7; D perhaps matches TRBD1 (6 bases). V shed 5 bases and J shed 2 bases, with 13 bases lying between them. Germline CDR1 and CDR2: MDHEN and SYDVKM. The CDR3 totals 14 residues. This CDR3 reads CASSKPQGPYEQYF. CDR3 DNA: TGTGCCAGCAGTAAGCCGCAGGGGCCCTACGAGCAGTACTTC.

This clone was counted a single time. This chain joins TRBV6-2 or TRBV6-3 and TRBJ2-1; tentatively, D is TRBD2 (5 bases). Deletions cut 4 bases from V and 4 bases from J, with 17 bases between. Germline V lookup: CDR1 MNHEY, CDR2 SVGEGT. The CDR3 is 16 amino acids. This chain's CDR3 is CASSLSGLRTYNEQFF. The CDR3 DNA reads TGTGCCAGCAGTTTGTCCGGACTCCGAACTTACAATGAGCAGTTCTTC.

CDR3 region: CASSHRLDSSTDTQYF. In nucleotides, the CDR3 is TGTGCCAGCAGTCATAGACTGGACTCTAGCACAGATACGCAGTATTTT. V gene TRBV2 combines with J gene TRBJ2-3; possibly TRBD2 for D (5 bases). CDR1 and CDR2 from the germline V gene are SNHLY and FYNNEI. V lost 5 bases to trimming and J lost 0 bases, with 15 bases between them. The CDR3 has 16 residues.

The chain joins TRBV19 to TRBJ2-7; TRBD1 matches 9 bases. This CDR3 has 15 amino acids. CDR1 and CDR2 (germline): LNHDA, SQIVND (reference sequence). V lost 3 bases and J lost 5; bases outside the gene matches: 8. CDR3 nucleotides: TGTGCCAGTAGTATTGATCTGGGGACAGGGAACGAGCAGTACTTC. Its translation: CASSIDLGTGNEQYF. Combining the CDR3 with reference TRBV19 and TRBJ2-7 gives the whole variable domain DGGITQSPKYLFRKEGQNVTLSCEQNLNHDAMYWYRQDPGQGLRLIYYSQIVNDFQKGDIAEGYSVSREKKESFPLTVTSAQKNPTAFYLCASSIDLGTGNEQYFGPGTRLTVT.

The table lists this clone with a few counts. The chain is built from TRBV27 and TRBJ2-5; the match to TRBD1 covers 8 bases. CDR3 length equals 15 residues. V lost 5 bases, J lost 3 bases, and 8 bases stayed unmatched. Germline V CDR1 and CDR2: MNHEY, SMNVEV (reference sequence). CDR3 nucleotide sequence: TGTGCCAGCAGTCCCCTGGACAGGGTGGAAGAGACCCAGTACTTC. This codes for CASSPLDRVEETQYF.

This clone was picked up one time. The chain has TRBV12-3 or TRBV12-4 and TRBJ2-6; no definite D call. Trimming cost V 9 bases and J 0 bases, with 6 bases left between them. This CDR3 comprises 13 residues. The CDR3 is CASSTSGANVLTF. CDR3 coding DNA: TGTGCCAGTTCCACCTCTGGGGCCAACGTCCTGACTTTC.